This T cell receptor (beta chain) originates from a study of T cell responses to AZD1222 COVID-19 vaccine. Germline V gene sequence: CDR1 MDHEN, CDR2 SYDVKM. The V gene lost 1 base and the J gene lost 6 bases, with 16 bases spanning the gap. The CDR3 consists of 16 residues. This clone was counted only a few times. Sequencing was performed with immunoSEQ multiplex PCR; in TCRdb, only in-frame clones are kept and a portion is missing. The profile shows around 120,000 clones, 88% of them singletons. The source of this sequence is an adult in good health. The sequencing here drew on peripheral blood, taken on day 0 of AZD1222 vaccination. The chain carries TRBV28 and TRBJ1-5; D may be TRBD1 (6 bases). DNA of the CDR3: TGTGCCAGCAGTTTATTCGAGGGGGTAGGGATTCAGCCCCAGCATTTT. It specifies CASSLFEGVGIQPQHF.